This T cell receptor (beta chain) was identified in a study of OX40 agonist ivuxolimab in advanced cancers. In the study overall: Ivuxolimab, which is an agonistic anti-OX40 (CD134) antibody, was administered to the patients.

Whole-study results and caveats: CD8+ T cells averaged more expanded clones than CD4+. Circulating CD4+ and CD8+ T cells showed clonal expansion by week 6 at 0.1 to 3.0 mg/kg.

TCRdb keeps only in-frame clones here, not all; method: immunoSEQ multiplex PCR. The sample has tens of thousands of clones, more than 85% seen once. Points on this clone: Its antigen remains unidentified. The sample has other DNA sequences that encode this CDR3 too.

The starting material was CD4+ or CD8+ T cells sorted from blood, obtained in a trial of the OX40 agonist ivuxolimab. The sequence derives from an adult with an advanced solid tumor such as melanoma, head and neck, liver or kidney cancer.

CDR3 nucleotide sequence: TGTGCCATCAGTGGTACCAGCTACGAGCAGTACTTC. Residues: CAISGTSYEQYF. The chain combines TRBV10-3 with TRBJ2-7, with D uncertain. This CDR3 comprises 12 residues. V was shortened by 4 bases and J by 3 bases, with 7 bases between the two germline ends. Per germline, CDR1 ENHRY and CDR2 SYGVKD.